The clone carrying this T cell receptor (beta chain) appeared a single time. Its target is not known. Germline-derived CDR1 and CDR2 are SGHTA and FQGNSA. Trimming shortened V by 3 bases and J by 2 bases, and 13 bases separated the two germline ends. This CDR3 has 16 residues. The data were produced by immunoSEQ multiplex PCR, yet TCRdb's version contains in-frame clones alone and is incomplete. This table has about 120,000 clones, around nine tenths appearing once. The data stem from a study of T cell responses to AZD1222 COVID-19 vaccine. Study-wide results and limits: Regions left unmutated in variants are reportedly the target of nearly half of spike-specific TCRs. With two AZD1222 doses given, Spike-specific TCR breadth and depth both rose. Donors skewed white British and female; clonal diversity was possibly underestimated.

This TCR came from an adult in good health. The sequences come from peripheral blood, collected on day 0 of AZD1222 vaccination. The chain combines TRBV7-2 with TRBJ2-2; the D is unclear. CDR3 loop: CASSLLADLNTGELFF. The DNA for the CDR3 is TGTGCCAGCAGCTTGCTGGCGGACCTAAACACCGGGGAGCTGTTTTTT.